This T cell receptor beta chain was profiled in a study of human T cells and chemical hapten exposure. Study as a whole: How much TCR each sample yielded varied, mostly because pooled library volumes differed slightly.

As to time point: pre-sensitization, week 0. Specified treatment: therapeutic diphenylcyclopropenone sensitization with weekly scalp DPC. This clonotype was seen ten or more times. Via MiXCR, TCRdb re-called the RACE reads, giving one row per CDR3 protein. The sample lists about 180,000 distinct CDR3 sequences, approximately 31% occurring once. This CDR3 is 12 amino acids long. Trimming left V 8 bases short and J 0 bases short, with 8 bases between. In germline, CDR1 is MDHEN, CDR2 SYDVKM. The receptor's source is a woman aged 25 to 45 with alopecia areata. Some clones in this sample may be carry-over from other donors' samples. This rearrangement joins TRBV28 to TRBJ2-7; D uncertain. Sequenced here: whole blood, sampled in connection with sensitization to the hapten diphenylcyclopropenone (DPC). The CDR3: CASALFSYEQYF. The CDR3 DNA reads as TGTGCCAGCGCACTCTTCTCCTACGAGCAGTACTTC.